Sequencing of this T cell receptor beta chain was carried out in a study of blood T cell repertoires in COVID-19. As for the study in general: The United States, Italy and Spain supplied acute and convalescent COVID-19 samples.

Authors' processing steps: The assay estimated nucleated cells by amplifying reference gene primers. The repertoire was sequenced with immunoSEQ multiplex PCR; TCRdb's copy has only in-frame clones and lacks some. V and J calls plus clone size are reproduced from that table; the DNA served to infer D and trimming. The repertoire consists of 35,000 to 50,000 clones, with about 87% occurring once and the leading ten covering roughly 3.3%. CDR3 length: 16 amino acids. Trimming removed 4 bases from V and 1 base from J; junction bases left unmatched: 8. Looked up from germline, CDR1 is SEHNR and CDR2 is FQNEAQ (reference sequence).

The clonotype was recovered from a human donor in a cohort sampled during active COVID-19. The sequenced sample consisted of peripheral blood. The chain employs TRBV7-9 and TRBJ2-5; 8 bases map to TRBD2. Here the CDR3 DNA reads TGTGCCAGCAGCTCGCCAAGCGGGAGCATCCAAGAGACCCAGTACTTC. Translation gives CASSSPSGSIQETQYF.